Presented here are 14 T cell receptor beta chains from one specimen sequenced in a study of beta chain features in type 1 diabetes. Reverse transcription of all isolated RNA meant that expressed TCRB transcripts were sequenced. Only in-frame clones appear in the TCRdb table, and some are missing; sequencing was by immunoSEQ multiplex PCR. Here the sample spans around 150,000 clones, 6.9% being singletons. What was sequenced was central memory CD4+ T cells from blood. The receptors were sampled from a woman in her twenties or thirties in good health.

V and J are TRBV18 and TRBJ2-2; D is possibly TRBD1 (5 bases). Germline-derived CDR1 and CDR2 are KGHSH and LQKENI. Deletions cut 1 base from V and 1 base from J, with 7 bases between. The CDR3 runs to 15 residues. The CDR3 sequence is CASSPQTVNTGELFF. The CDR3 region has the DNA TGTGCCAGCTCACCACAGACAGTGAACACCGGGGAGCTGTTTTTT.

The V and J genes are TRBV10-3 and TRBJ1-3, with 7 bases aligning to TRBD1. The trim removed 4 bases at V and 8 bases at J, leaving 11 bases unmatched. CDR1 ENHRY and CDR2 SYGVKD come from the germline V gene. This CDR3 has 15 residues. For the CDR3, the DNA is TGTGCCATCAGTGCTCCGGGACAGCGGCGGGACACCATATATTTT. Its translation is CAISAPGQRRDTIYF.

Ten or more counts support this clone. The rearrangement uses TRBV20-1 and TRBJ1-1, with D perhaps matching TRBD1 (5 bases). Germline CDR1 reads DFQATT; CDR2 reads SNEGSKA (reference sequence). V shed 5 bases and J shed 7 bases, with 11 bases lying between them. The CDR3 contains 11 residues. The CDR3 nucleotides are TGCAGTGCTGCTTTAGGGGTTGAAGCTTTCTTT. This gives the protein CSAALGVEAFF.

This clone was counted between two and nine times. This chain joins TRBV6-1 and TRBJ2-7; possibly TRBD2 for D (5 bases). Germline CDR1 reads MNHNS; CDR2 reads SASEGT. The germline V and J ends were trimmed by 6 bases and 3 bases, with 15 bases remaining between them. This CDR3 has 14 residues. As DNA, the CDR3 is TGTGCCAGCAGCAAACCAGCGGTGGGCTACGAGCAGTACTTC. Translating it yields CASSKPAVGYEQYF.

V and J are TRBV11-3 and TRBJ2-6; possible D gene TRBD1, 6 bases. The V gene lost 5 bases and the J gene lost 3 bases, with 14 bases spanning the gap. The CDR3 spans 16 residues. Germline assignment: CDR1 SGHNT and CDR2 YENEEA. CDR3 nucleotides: TGTGCCAGCAGCCCCAGGCAGGGGAGTGGGGCCAACGTCCTGACTTTC. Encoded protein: CASSPRQGSGANVLTF.

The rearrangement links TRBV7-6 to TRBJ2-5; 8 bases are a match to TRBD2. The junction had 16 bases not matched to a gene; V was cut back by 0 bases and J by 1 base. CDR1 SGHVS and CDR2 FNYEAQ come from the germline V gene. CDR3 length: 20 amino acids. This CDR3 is CASSLAPGSGSGTGQETQYF. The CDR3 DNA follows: TGTGCCAGCAGCTTAGCACCGGGATCGGGTAGCGGGACTGGCCAAGAGACCCAGTACTTC.

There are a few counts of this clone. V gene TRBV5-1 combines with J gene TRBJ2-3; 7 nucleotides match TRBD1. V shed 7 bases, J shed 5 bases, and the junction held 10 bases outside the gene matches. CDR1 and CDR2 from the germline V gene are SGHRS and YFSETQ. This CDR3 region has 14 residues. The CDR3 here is CASFTGVEGDTQYF. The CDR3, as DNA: TGCGCCAGCTTTACAGGGGTTGAGGGAGATACGCAGTATTTT.

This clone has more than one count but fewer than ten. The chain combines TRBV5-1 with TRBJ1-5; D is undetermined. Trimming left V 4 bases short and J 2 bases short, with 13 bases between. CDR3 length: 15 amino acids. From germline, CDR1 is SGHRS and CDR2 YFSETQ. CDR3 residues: CASSPEGFGNQPQHF. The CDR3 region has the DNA TGCGCCAGCAGCCCGGAGGGTTTCGGCAATCAGCCCCAGCATTTT.

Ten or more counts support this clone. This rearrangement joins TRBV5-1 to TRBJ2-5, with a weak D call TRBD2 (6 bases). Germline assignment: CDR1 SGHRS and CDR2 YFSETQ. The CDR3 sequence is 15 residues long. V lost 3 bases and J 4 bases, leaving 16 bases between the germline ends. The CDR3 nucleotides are TGCGCCAGCAGCTCGGGGGTAGCGACAAGAGAGACCCAGTACTTC. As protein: CASSSGVATRETQYF.

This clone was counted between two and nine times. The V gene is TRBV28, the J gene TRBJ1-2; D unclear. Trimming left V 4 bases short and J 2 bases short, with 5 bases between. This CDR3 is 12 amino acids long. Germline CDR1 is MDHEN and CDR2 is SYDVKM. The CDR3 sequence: CASSSQNYGYTF. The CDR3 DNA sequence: TGTGCCAGCAGTTCTCAGAACTATGGCTACACCTTC.

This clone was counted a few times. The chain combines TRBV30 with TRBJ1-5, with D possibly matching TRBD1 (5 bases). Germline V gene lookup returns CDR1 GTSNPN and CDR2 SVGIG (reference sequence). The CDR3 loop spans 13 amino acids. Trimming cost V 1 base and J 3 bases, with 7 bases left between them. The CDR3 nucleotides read TGTGCCTGGAGTGCGGGGGACAATCAGCCCCAGCATTTT. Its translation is CAWSAGDNQPQHF.

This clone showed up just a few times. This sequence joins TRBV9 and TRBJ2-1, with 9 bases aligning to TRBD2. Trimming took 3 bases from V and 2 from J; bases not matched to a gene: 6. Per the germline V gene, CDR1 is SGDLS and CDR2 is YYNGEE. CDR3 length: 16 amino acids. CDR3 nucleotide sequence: TGTGCCAGCAGCGCGCGGGGGGGAGTGACCTACAATGAGCAGTTCTTC. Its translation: CASSARGGVTYNEQFF. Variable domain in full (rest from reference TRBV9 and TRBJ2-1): DSGVTQTPKHLITATGQRVTLRCSPRSGDLSVYWYQQSLDQGLQFLIQYYNGEERAKGNILERFSAQQFPDLHSELNLSSLELGDSALYFCASSARGGVTYNEQFFGPGTRLTVL.

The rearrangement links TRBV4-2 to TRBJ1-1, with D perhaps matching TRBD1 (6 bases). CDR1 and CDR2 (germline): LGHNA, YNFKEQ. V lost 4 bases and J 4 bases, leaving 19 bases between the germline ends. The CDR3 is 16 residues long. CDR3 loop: CASSPYVVGRGTEAFF. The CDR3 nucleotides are TGTGCCAGCAGCCCCTACGTGGTCGGCAGGGGCACTGAAGCTTTCTTT.

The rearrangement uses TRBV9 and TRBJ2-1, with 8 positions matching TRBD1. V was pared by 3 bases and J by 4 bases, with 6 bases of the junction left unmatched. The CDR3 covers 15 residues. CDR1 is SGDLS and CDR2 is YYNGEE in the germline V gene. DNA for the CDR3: TGTGCCAGCAGCGCGGACAGGGCCCTTTACAATGAGCAGTTCTTC. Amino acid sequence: CASSADRALYNEQFF.